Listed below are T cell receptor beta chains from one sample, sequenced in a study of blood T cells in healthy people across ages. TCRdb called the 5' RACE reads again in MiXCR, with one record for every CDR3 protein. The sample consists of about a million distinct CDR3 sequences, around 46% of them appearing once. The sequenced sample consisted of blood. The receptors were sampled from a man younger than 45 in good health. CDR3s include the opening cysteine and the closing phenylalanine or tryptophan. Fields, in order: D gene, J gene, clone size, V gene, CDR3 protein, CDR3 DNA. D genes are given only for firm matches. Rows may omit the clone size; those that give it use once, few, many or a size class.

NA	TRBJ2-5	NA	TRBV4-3	CASSQEWRQQETQYF	TGCGCCAGCAGCCAAGAATGGAGACAGCAAGAGACCCAGTACTTC
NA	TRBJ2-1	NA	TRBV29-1	CSVSRDPSMNEQFF	TGCAGCGTTTCCCGGGACCCCAGTATGAATGAGCAGTTCTTC
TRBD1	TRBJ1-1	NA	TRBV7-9	CASSNQGAHTEAFF	TGTGCCAGCAGCAATCAGGGGGCGCACACTGAAGCTTTCTTT
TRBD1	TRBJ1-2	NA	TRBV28	CATRLGGDNYGYTF	TGTGCCACCCGCTTAGGGGGCGACAACTATGGCTACACCTTC
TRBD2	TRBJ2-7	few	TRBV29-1	CSVEGLAGFAYEQYF	TGCAGCGTCGAGGGACTAGCGGGGTTCGCCTACGAGCAGTACTTC
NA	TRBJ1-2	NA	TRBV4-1	CASSQEGRPVYGYTF	TGCGCCAGCAGCCAAGAGGGCCGGCCGGTCTATGGCTACACCTTC
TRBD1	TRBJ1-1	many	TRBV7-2	CASSRQGNTEAFF	TGTGCCAGCAGCCGACAGGGGAACACTGAAGCTTTCTTT
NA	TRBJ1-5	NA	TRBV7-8	CASSITGGNQPQHF	TGTGCCAGCAGCATAACAGGAGGCAATCAGCCCCAGCATTTT
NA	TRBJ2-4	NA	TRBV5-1	CASSPGVGGAKNIQYF	TGCGCCAGCAGCCCCGGCGTGGGGGGAGCCAAAAACATTCAGTACTTC
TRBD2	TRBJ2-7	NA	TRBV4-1	CASSQDIPSGSNTYEQYF	TGCGCCAGCAGCCAAGATATACCTAGCGGGAGTAACACCTACGAGCAGTACTTC
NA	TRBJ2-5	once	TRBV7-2	CASSLGYRVGGPPETQYF	TGTGCCAGCAGCTTAGGGTATAGGGTCGGGGGGCCCCCAGAGACCCAGTACTTC
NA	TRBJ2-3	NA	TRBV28	CASSSGLGETDTQYF	TGTGCCAGCAGTTCGGGGTTAGGGGAGACAGATACGCAGTATTTT
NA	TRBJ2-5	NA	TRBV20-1	CSARGGRITQYF	TGCAGTGCTAGGGGCGGTCGGATAACCCAGTACTTC
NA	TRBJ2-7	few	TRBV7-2	CASSLGLGPTYEQYF	TGTGCCAGCAGCTTAGGCTTGGGGCCCACCTACGAGCAGTACTTC
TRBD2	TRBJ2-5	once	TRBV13	CASSSSSGDYRETQYF	TGTGCCAGCAGCTCCTCTAGCGGGGATTACCGGGAGACCCAGTACTTC
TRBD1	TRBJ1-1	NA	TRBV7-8	CASTSIGQGSMNTEAFF	TGTGCCAGCACCTCTATTGGACAGGGGTCCATGAACACTGAAGCTTTCTTT
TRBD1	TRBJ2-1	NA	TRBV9	CAVRGRPDEQFF	TGTGCCGTGAGGGGGCGTCCGGATGAGCAGTTCTTC
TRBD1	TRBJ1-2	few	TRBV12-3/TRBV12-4	CASSSSDRGYGYTF	TGTGCCAGCAGTTCCTCAGACAGGGGATATGGCTACACCTTC
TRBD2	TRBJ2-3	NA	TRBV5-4	CASSFPQRGGRLDTQYF	TGTGCCAGCAGCTTTCCCCAGCGGGGGGGCCGTTTGGATACGCAGTATTTT
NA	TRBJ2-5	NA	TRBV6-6	CASSYSFAVEQYF	TGTGCCAGCAGTTACTCCTTCGCGGTGGAGCAGTACTTC
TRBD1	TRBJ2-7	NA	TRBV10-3	CAIRQDRGIPYEQYF	TGTGCCATCAGGCAGGACAGGGGAATCCCCTACGAGCAGTACTTC
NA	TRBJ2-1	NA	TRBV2	CATRTGRDEQFF	TGTGCCACACGGACAGGGAGGGATGAGCAGTTCTTC
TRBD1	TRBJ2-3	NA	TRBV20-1	CSATGGRSTDTQYF	TGCAGTGCAACAGGGGGGCGGAGCACAGATACGCAGTATTTT
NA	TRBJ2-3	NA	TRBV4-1	CASSQDPPAGRATDTQYF	TGCGCCAGCAGCCAAGATCCCCCGGCGGGGAGAGCCACAGATACGCAGTATTTT
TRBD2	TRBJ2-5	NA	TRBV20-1	CSARRTSGVQETQYF	TGCAGTGCTAGACGGACTAGCGGGGTCCAAGAGACCCAGTACTTC
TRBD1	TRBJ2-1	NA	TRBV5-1	CASSSSPTGAQETQFF	TGCGCCAGCAGCTCGTCCCCGACAGGGGCCCAAGAGACCCAGTTCTTC
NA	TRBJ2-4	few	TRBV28	CASSPSLAKNIQYF	TGTGCCAGCAGCCCCTCACTAGCCAAAAACATTCAGTACTTC
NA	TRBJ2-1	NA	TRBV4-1	CASSQDFTSGRPYNEQFF	TGCGCCAGCAGCCAAGATTTTACAAGCGGGCGGCCCTACAATGAGCAGTTCTTC
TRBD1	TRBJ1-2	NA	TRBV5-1	CASSPGATGVPGYTF	TGCGCCAGCAGCCCAGGGGCGACAGGGGTTCCTGGCTACACCTTC
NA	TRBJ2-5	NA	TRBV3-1	CASSQPPGRETQYF	TGTGCCAGCAGCCAGCCCCCAGGTCGAGAGACCCAGTACTTC
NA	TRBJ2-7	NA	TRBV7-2	CASSVSRGPGSYEQYF	TGTGCCAGCAGCGTTTCCCGGGGACCAGGGTCCTACGAGCAGTACTTC
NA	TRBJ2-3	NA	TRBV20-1	CSARMGGGTQYF	TGCAGTGCTAGAATGGGGGGTGGTACGCAGTATTTT
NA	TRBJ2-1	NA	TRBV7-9	CASSRRGEDEQFF	TGTGCCAGCAGTCGCCGGGGAGAGGATGAGCAGTTCTTC
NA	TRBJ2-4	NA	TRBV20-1	CSATSTVAKNIQYF	TGCAGTGCAACTTCGACTGTAGCCAAAAACATTCAGTACTTC
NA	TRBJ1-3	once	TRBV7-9	CASSLESGNTIYF	TGTGCCAGCAGCTTAGAGTCAGGAAACACCATATATTTT
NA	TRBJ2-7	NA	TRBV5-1	CASSRRAEGSYEQYF	TGCGCCAGCAGCCGAAGGGCCGAGGGATCCTACGAGCAGTACTTC
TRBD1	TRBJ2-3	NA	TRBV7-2	CASSLRAPGGPDTQYF	TGTGCCAGCAGCTTAAGGGCCCCAGGGGGCCCAGATACGCAGTATTTT
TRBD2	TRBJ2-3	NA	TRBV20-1	CSALAGRDTQYF	TGCAGTGCTCTAGCGGGTAGAGATACGCAGTATTTT
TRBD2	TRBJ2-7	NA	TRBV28	CASSRPGGVEQYF	TGTGCCAGCAGTCGCCCTGGGGGGGTCGAGCAGTACTTC